The clone carrying this T cell receptor beta chain was recorded at least ten times. What it recognizes is unknown. Germline V CDR1 and CDR2: LNHNV, YYDKDF (reference sequence). V was pared by 3 bases and J by 0 bases, with 6 bases between. This CDR3 region has 14 residues. This sample stems from a study of CD8 T cells in ankylosing spondylitis. General study results and limits: Made up of about eight highly homologous variants, a TCR beta motif appeared characteristic of ankylosing spondylitis blood.

TCRdb re-called the 5' RACE reads through MiXCR, storing one row per CDR3 protein. The sample records approximately 440,000 distinct CDR3 sequences, 15% to 20% being singletons. The rearrangement joins TRBV15 to TRBJ1-5, with D tentatively TRBD1 (6 bases). The specimen sequenced was blood, either unsorted or a sorted T cell fraction (not recorded which). This receptor was identified in a male donor with ankylosing spondylitis. Here the CDR3 DNA reads TGTGCCACCAGCAGGGGGGCTAGCAATCAGCCCCAGCATTTT. Protein sequence: CATSRGASNQPQHF.